These 18 T cell receptor beta chains were all obtained from the same sample, sequenced in a study of blood T cell repertoires in COVID-19. The assay was immunoSEQ multiplex PCR, and TCRdb's table has in-frame clones only and misses some. This sample has 250,000 or so clones, with 83% found just once. The sequencing sample was made of peripheral blood. Receptor source: a human donor in a cohort sampled during active COVID-19.

In DNA, the CDR3 is TGCGCCAGCAGCACTAGCGGGAGAGGGGATACGCAGTATTTT. It yields the protein CASSTSGRGDTQYF. V gene TRBV10-2 combines with J gene TRBJ2-3; 11 bases align to TRBD2. The CDR3 contains 14 residues. J lost 6 bases, V lost 6 bases, and 5 bases had no gene match. Germline CDR1 WSHSY, CDR2 SAAADI.

The chain recombines TRBV30 with TRBJ1-1, with unresolved D. In germline, CDR1 is GTSNPN, CDR2 SVGIG (reference sequence). Trimming took off 0 bases at V and 2 bases at J, with 10 bases between the two ends. The CDR3 runs 14 residues. The CDR3 is CAWSVQRVNTEAFF. In DNA form, the CDR3 reads TGTGCCTGGAGTGTACAGAGGGTCAACACTGAAGCTTTCTTT.

The chain uses TRBV29-1 and TRBJ2-2; no reliable D call. Germline V CDR1 and CDR2: SQVTM, ANQGSEA. This CDR3 has 15 residues. Trimming pared 3 bases from V and 2 bases from J, leaving 13 bases between. The CDR3 loop reads CSVDRVEHNTGELFF. CDR3 in DNA: TGCAGCGTTGATCGGGTGGAGCACAACACCGGGGAGCTGTTTTTT.

The genes are TRBV6-5 and TRBJ1-1, with D tentatively TRBD1 (5 bases). This CDR3 is 13 amino acids long. In germline, CDR1 is MNHEY, CDR2 SVGAGI. Trimming took off 9 bases at V and 7 bases at J, with 18 bases between the two ends. CDR3 loop: CASKGLHRGEAFF. The CDR3 region has the DNA TGTGCCAGTAAGGGACTTCATCGGGGTGAAGCTTTCTTT.

The CDR3 nucleotides are TGTGCCAGCTTACCCTGGGTGGGAGGTGAGCAGTTCTTC. Translation gives CASLPWVGGEQFF. This chain connects TRBV19 to TRBJ2-1; tentatively, D is TRBD2 (6 bases). Trimming shortened V by 9 bases and J by 9 bases, and 18 bases separated the two germline ends. The CDR3 runs 13 residues. From germline, CDR1 is LNHDA and CDR2 SQIVND (reference sequence).

This chain links TRBV30 with TRBJ2-1, with 11 bases fitting TRBD1. Germline V gives CDR1 GTSNPN, CDR2 SVGIG (reference sequence). With V trimmed by 6 bases and J by 5 bases, 3 bases remained unmatched. The CDR3 runs 13 residues. CDR3 loop: CACGTGGNNEQFF. Here the CDR3 DNA reads TGTGCCTGTGGGACAGGGGGGAACAATGAGCAGTTCTTC.

This chain joins TRBV11-2 and TRBJ1-5, with a weak D call TRBD1 (5 bases). Between the trimmed V and J ends, which lost 1 base and 2 bases, there was a span of 15 bases. The CDR3 has 17 amino acids. The germline CDR1 and CDR2 sequences are SGHAT and FQNNGV. The CDR3 DNA is TGTGCCAGCAGCTTAGGCGGGGGGGGTTTGGGCAATCAGCCCCAGCATTTT. Translated, it gives CASSLGGGGLGNQPQHF.

The rearrangement joins TRBV5-1 to TRBJ2-7, with 11 bases identical to TRBD1. The germline V gene has CDR1 SGHRS and CDR2 YFSETQ. V trimming: 1 base; J trimming: 2 bases; junction bases outside the gene matches: 8. The CDR3 extends over 17 amino acids. In DNA form, the CDR3 reads TGCGCCAGCAGCTTGTTAGTCCGGGGACAGGGGGCCTACGAGCAGTACTTC. This codes for CASSLLVRGQGAYEQYF.

J is TRBJ2-3 and V is TRBV27; 9 bases fit TRBD2. Per germline, CDR1 MNHEY and CDR2 SMNVEV (reference sequence). The trim removed 4 bases at V and 1 base at J, leaving 6 bases unmatched. The CDR3 has 16 residues. CDR3 sequence (DNA): TGTGCCAGCAGTTCGTTAGCGGGAGATGGCACAGATACGCAGTATTTT. Translating gives CASSSLAGDGTDTQYF.

This sequence joins TRBV11-1 and TRBJ1-1; 7 bases agree with TRBD1. There are 13 residues in the CDR3. Germline assignment: CDR1 SGHAT and CDR2 FQDESV (reference sequence). Unmatched junction bases numbered 4, after V lost 0 bases and J lost 9 bases. DNA for the CDR3: TGTGCCAGCAGCTTAGCACGACAGGGTAAAGCTTTCTTT. Translating gives CASSLARQGKAFF.

This chain links TRBV5-6 with TRBJ1-6, with 7 nucleotides matching TRBD1. There are 14 residues in the CDR3. Looked up from germline, CDR1 is SGHDT and CDR2 is YYEEEE. The J segment lost 7 bases and the V segment lost 2 bases, leaving 3 bases of the junction unmatched. CDR3 loop: CASSLGQVNSPLHF. The CDR3 DNA is TGTGCCAGCAGCTTAGGACAGGTCAATTCACCCCTCCACTTT.

The rearrangement links TRBV19 to TRBJ2-3, with 13 bases identical to TRBD2. Germline lookup yields CDR1 LNHDA and CDR2 SQIVND (reference sequence). With V trimmed by 5 bases and J by 2 bases, 13 bases remained unmatched. The CDR3 totals 19 residues. The CDR3 coding sequence is TGTGCCAGTAGTCCAATTACTAGCGGGAGGGCCGTAGACACAGATACGCAGTATTTT. Translating it yields CASSPITSGRAVDTDTQYF.

The genes are TRBV18 and TRBJ1-5; 11 positions agree with TRBD1. The V and J ends lost 5 bases and 1 base, in that order; junction bases with no gene match: 7. This CDR3 is built from 17 residues. From germline, CDR1 is KGHSH and CDR2 LQKENI. This chain's CDR3 is CASSRGQGAGSNQPQHF. CDR3 DNA sequence: TGTGCCAGCTCAAGAGGACAGGGGGCCGGAAGCAATCAGCCCCAGCATTTT.

This clone appeared once. One junction end does not reproduce the germline sequence, and a read error may be involved. In DNA, the CDR3 is TGTGCTTGGAAAGGTACAGGGTTCACTGAAGCTTTCTTT. Protein product: CAWKGTGFTEAFF. The chain links TRBV30 to TRBJ1-1, with a weak D call TRBD1 (6 bases). The length of the CDR3 is 13 residues. From germline, CDR1 is GTSNPN and CDR2 SVGIG (reference sequence).

J is TRBJ2-7 and V is TRBV24-1; D might be TRBD1 (6 bases). Trimming took off 3 bases at V and 1 base at J, with 18 bases between the two ends. This CDR3 region has 17 residues. In germline, CDR1 is KGHDR, CDR2 SFDVKD. The CDR3 spells CATSDPTDSNESYEQYF. Written as DNA, the CDR3 is TGTGCCACCAGTGATCCTACGGACAGCAACGAATCCTACGAGCAGTACTTC.

V and J are TRBV6-5 and TRBJ1-1; D not certain. In germline, CDR1 is MNHEY, CDR2 SVGAGI. Trimming left V 0 bases short and J 12 bases short, with 8 bases between. This CDR3 is 11 amino acids long. This CDR3 reads CASSYSGRTFF. As DNA, the CDR3 is TGTGCCAGCAGTTACTCGGGGAGGACTTTCTTT.

The V call is TRBV7-9, the J call TRBJ1-6; a possible D gene is TRBD1 (6 bases). The V gene's germline CDR1 is SEHNR and CDR2 FQNEAQ (reference sequence). This CDR3 comprises 14 residues. V lost 6 bases, J lost 8 bases, and 14 bases lay in between. CDR3 coding DNA: TGTGCCAGCAGACTTACAGGGAACGATTCACCCCTCCACTTT. This codes for CASRLTGNDSPLHF. Filled out from reference TRBV7-9 and TRBJ1-6, the complete variable domain reads DTGVSQNPRHKITKRGQNVTFRCDPISEHNRLYWYRQTLGQGPEFLTYFQNEAQLEKSRLLSDRFSAERPKGSFSTLEIQRTEQGDSAMYLCASRLTGNDSPLHFGNGTRLTVT.

J is TRBJ2-1 and V is TRBV12-3 or TRBV12-4, with 7 bases lining up with TRBD1. The CDR3 length is 12 residues. The V gene end was trimmed by 5 bases and the J gene end by 10 bases; junction bases not matched to a gene: 5. As DNA, the CDR3 is TGTGCCAGCAGTCCTTGGACAGGAGAGCAGTTCTTC. Translated: CASSPWTGEQFF.